The rows below give T cell receptor beta chains drawn from one sample of a study of cytomegalovirus exposure and HLA in healthy donors. The table came from immunoSEQ multiplex PCR; TCRdb's copy has only in-frame clones and leaves some out. Of 150,000 or so clones in the sample, about 80% were seen once. Sequencing was carried out using PBMCs. Receptors were obtained from a man in his forties or fifties in good health and CMV-seropositive. CDR3s include the opening cysteine and the closing phenylalanine or tryptophan. D genes are given only for firm matches. Clone size is stated in some rows and not others, as once, few, many or a class when expanded.

D gene	V gene	J gene	clone size	CDR3 protein	CDR3 DNA
.	TRBV2	TRBJ2-7	.	CASSERGFGEQYF	TGTGCCAGCAGTGAACGAGGGTTCGGGGAGCAGTACTTC
.	TRBV18	TRBJ2-1	.	CASSPSTIGFLGEQFF	TGTGCCAGCTCACCATCGACTATCGGGTTTCTCGGTGAGCAGTTCTTC
TRBD2	TRBV9	TRBJ2-5	few	CASSVGQREGRETQYF	TGTGCCAGCAGCGTAGGGCAGCGGGAGGGCCGAGAGACCCAGTACTTC
.	TRBV27	TRBJ2-6	.	CASSLAGSGANVLTF	TGTGCCAGCAGTTTAGCGGGTTCTGGGGCCAACGTCCTGACTTTC
TRBD2	TRBV28	TRBJ2-2	.	CASSLGLAGGQTGELFF	TGTGCCAGCAGTTTGGGACTAGCGGGAGGCCAAACCGGGGAGCTGTTTTTT
TRBD1	TRBV11-2	TRBJ2-7	.	CASSTGTALYEQYF	TGTGCCAGCAGCACCGGGACAGCACTCTACGAGCAGTACTTC
.	TRBV5-4	TRBJ2-3	.	CASSLEHINTDTQYF	TGTGCCAGCAGCTTGGAGCATATCAACACAGATACGCAGTATTTT
.	TRBV4-1	TRBJ2-2	.	CASSQEPSANTGELFF	TGCGCCAGCAGCCAAGAACCTAGCGCCAACACCGGGGAGCTGTTTTTT
.	TRBV19	TRBJ2-2	once	CASSIPRISGYFTGELFF	TGTGCCAGTAGTATTCCCCGTATTAGCGGCTACTTCACCGGGGAGCTGTTTTTT
.	TRBV20-1	TRBJ2-1	.	CSARGGHEQFF	TGCAGTGCTAGAGGGGGCCATGAGCAGTTCTTC
TRBD2	TRBV6-5	TRBJ2-2	.	CASRPSSGAGELFF	TGTGCCAGCAGACCGAGTAGCGGGGCCGGGGAGCTGTTTTTT
.	TRBV10-3	TRBJ1-5	.	CAISEGQGSGQPQHF	TGTGCCATCAGTGAGGGGCAGGGATCAGGTCAGCCCCAGCATTTT
.	TRBV5-4	TRBJ1-1	.	CASSQTGTEAFF	TGTGCCAGCAGCCAGACAGGTACTGAAGCTTTCTTT
.	TRBV11-2	TRBJ2-1	.	CASSLSHGGNNEQFF	TGTGCCAGCAGCTTAAGCCACGGGGGTAACAATGAGCAGTTCTTC
.	TRBV5-4	TRBJ2-5	.	CASSLLGGGSARETQYF	TGTGCCAGCAGCCTCCTGGGGGGCGGGAGCGCAAGGGAGACCCAGTACTTC
.	TRBV14	TRBJ2-7	.	CASSQYQIKQYF	TGTGCCAGCAGCCAATACCAGATCAAGCAGTACTTC
TRBD1	TRBV4-3	TRBJ1-5	.	CASSQDGTGSNQPQHF	TGCGCCAGCAGCCAAGATGGGACAGGAAGCAATCAGCCCCAGCATTTT